A selection of T cell receptor beta chains follows, all from one sample in a study of cytomegalovirus exposure and HLA in healthy donors. Profiled with immunoSEQ multiplex PCR; TCRdb holds only in-frame clones, not every one. The sample includes approximately 150,000 clones, around 85% of them seen just once. What was sequenced was PBMCs. These receptors originate from a woman aged 25 to 39 in good health and CMV-seronegative. Both conserved end residues are part of each CDR3. The D gene is left open where the match is weak. The size of a clone is reported for some rows only, either as once, few or many, or as a class for expanded clones.

v_call: TRBV6-4
d_call: TRBD2
clone_size: -
j_call: TRBJ2-1
cdr3_nt: TGTGCCAGCAGTAACCTAGCGGGAGCAGGTAGTGAGCAGTTCTTC
cdr3_aa: CASSNLAGAGSEQFF

v_call: TRBV5-1
d_call: TRBD2
clone_size: -
j_call: TRBJ2-3
cdr3_nt: TGCGCCAGCAGCTTGCCCTCGACTAGCTGGGGTACAGATACGCAGTATTTT
cdr3_aa: CASSLPSTSWGTDTQYF

v_call: TRBV28
d_call: -
clone_size: -
j_call: TRBJ1-5
cdr3_nt: TGTGCCAGCAGTTTATGGGGCCTTCGGGGGGGTGTAGGGGGGGCGGGAAGTGATCAGCCCCAGCATTTT
cdr3_aa: CASSLWGLRGGVGGAGSDQPQHF

v_call: TRBV9
d_call: -
clone_size: -
j_call: TRBJ1-4
cdr3_nt: TGTGCCAGCAGCGTAGGTCAGGGGAATGAAAAACTGTTTTTT
cdr3_aa: CASSVGQGNEKLFF

v_call: TRBV4-3
d_call: -
clone_size: -
j_call: TRBJ1-5
cdr3_nt: TGCGCCAGCAGCCAAGTAGGCGGTCAGCCCCAGCATTTT
cdr3_aa: CASSQVGGQPQHF

v_call: TRBV5-4
d_call: TRBD1
clone_size: -
j_call: TRBJ2-2
cdr3_nt: TGTGCCAGCAGCTCGACCGGACAGGGGGGCACCGGGGAGCTGTTTTTT
cdr3_aa: CASSSTGQGGTGELFF

v_call: TRBV21-1
d_call: -
clone_size: once
j_call: TRBJ1-1
cdr3_nt: TGTGCCAGCAGCAAATCGGAGGAGGGCAGAATTATGAACACTGAAGCTTTCTTT
cdr3_aa: CASSKSEEGRIMNTEAFF

v_call: TRBV6-1
d_call: -
clone_size: -
j_call: TRBJ2-7
cdr3_nt: TGTGCCAGCAATTACGGCGGGACCAACTACGAGCAGTACTTC
cdr3_aa: CASNYGGTNYEQYF

v_call: TRBV30
d_call: -
clone_size: -
j_call: TRBJ2-1
cdr3_nt: TGTGCCTGGACCCTCGGCAGTAGGGGTGAGCAGTTCTTC
cdr3_aa: CAWTLGSRGEQFF

v_call: TRBV5-1
d_call: TRBD2
clone_size: -
j_call: TRBJ2-5
cdr3_nt: TGCGCCAGCAGAAATGAGGGACTAGCCCAAGAGACCCAGTACTTC
cdr3_aa: CASRNEGLAQETQYF

v_call: TRBV19
d_call: TRBD1
clone_size: -
j_call: TRBJ2-6
cdr3_nt: TGTGCCAGTAGTATCGACAGGGGTGGATCTGGGGCCAACGTCCTGACTTTC
cdr3_aa: CASSIDRGGSGANVLTF

v_call: TRBV5-1
d_call: TRBD1
clone_size: -
j_call: TRBJ2-4
cdr3_nt: TGCGCCAGCAGCCTCTGGACAGGGACAGCCAAAAACATTCAGTACTTC
cdr3_aa: CASSLWTGTAKNIQYF

v_call: TRBV28
d_call: TRBD1
clone_size: once
j_call: TRBJ1-1
cdr3_nt: TGTGCCAGCAGTCCTCAACAGGGGTGGCACACTGAAGCTTTCTTT
cdr3_aa: CASSPQQGWHTEAFF

v_call: TRBV5-4
d_call: -
clone_size: -
j_call: TRBJ2-7
cdr3_nt: TGTGCCAGCAGCTTGGTGGCGGGACCCTACGAGCAGTACTTC
cdr3_aa: CASSLVAGPYEQYF

v_call: TRBV27
d_call: TRBD1
clone_size: -
j_call: TRBJ2-7
cdr3_nt: TGTGCCAGCAGTTCCCCGGGACAGGGCAAATACGAGCAGTACTTC
cdr3_aa: CASSSPGQGKYEQYF

v_call: TRBV29-1
d_call: -
clone_size: once
j_call: TRBJ1-5
cdr3_nt: TGCAGCGTTGAATCAGGGGATCAGCCCCAGCATTTT
cdr3_aa: CSVESGDQPQHF

v_call: TRBV6-6
d_call: TRBD2
clone_size: -
j_call: TRBJ2-1
cdr3_nt: TGTGCCAGCAGAGCTAGCGGGGGGGGTTTTATTGAGCAGTTCTTC
cdr3_aa: CASRASGGGFIEQFF

v_call: TRBV5-6
d_call: -
clone_size: -
j_call: TRBJ2-7
cdr3_nt: TGTGCCAGCAGCTTGAGACAGTCCTACGAGCAGTACTTC
cdr3_aa: CASSLRQSYEQYF

v_call: TRBV28
d_call: -
clone_size: -
j_call: TRBJ1-3
cdr3_nt: TGTGCCAGCACCCCCCCCGTGGGAAACACCATATATTTT
cdr3_aa: CASTPPVGNTIYF

v_call: TRBV14
d_call: -
clone_size: -
j_call: TRBJ2-7
cdr3_nt: TGTGCCAGCAGCCAAGACAGGCTTATCGGAGGCAACGAGCAGTACTTC
cdr3_aa: CASSQDRLIGGNEQYF

v_call: TRBV2
d_call: TRBD2
clone_size: once
j_call: TRBJ2-2
cdr3_nt: TGTGCCAGCAGTCGGGGACTAGCGGGCGTAGGGGAGCTGTTTTTT
cdr3_aa: CASSRGLAGVGELFF

v_call: TRBV6-1
d_call: TRBD1
clone_size: few
j_call: TRBJ2-5
cdr3_nt: TGTGCCAGCAGTGCCGGGACAGGGGGTGAGACCCAGTACTTC
cdr3_aa: CASSAGTGGETQYF

v_call: TRBV7-9
d_call: TRBD1
clone_size: -
j_call: TRBJ1-5
cdr3_nt: TGTGCCAGCAGCTTTGGGACAGGGGCAAATCAGCCCCAGCATTTT
cdr3_aa: CASSFGTGANQPQHF

v_call: TRBV28
d_call: TRBD2
clone_size: -
j_call: TRBJ2-5
cdr3_nt: TGTGCCTCCGGCGGGGGAGAGACCCAGTACTTC
cdr3_aa: CASGGGETQYF

v_call: TRBV29-1
d_call: -
clone_size: -
j_call: TRBJ2-3
cdr3_nt: TGCAGCGCCGCTTGGAGGGTCACGGATACGCAGTATTTT
cdr3_aa: CSAAWRVTDTQYF

v_call: TRBV9
d_call: -
clone_size: -
j_call: TRBJ2-2
cdr3_nt: TGTGCCAGCAGCGGCGTGGGGGAGCTGTTTTTT
cdr3_aa: CASSGVGELFF

v_call: TRBV18
d_call: -
clone_size: -
j_call: TRBJ2-7
cdr3_nt: TGTGCCAGCTCACCCGGACTCTCCTACGAGCAGTACTTC
cdr3_aa: CASSPGLSYEQYF

v_call: TRBV14
d_call: -
clone_size: -
j_call: TRBJ2-1
cdr3_nt: TGTGCCAGCAGCCCGCGGGGTAGCTCCTACAATGAGCAGTTCTTC
cdr3_aa: CASSPRGSSYNEQFF

v_call: TRBV28
d_call: TRBD1
clone_size: -
j_call: TRBJ1-3
cdr3_nt: TGTGCCAGCAGTCGGGCGGGACAGGGGTCAAACACCATATATTTT
cdr3_aa: CASSRAGQGSNTIYF

v_call: TRBV9
d_call: -
clone_size: -
j_call: TRBJ1-3
cdr3_nt: TGTGCCAGCAGCGTAACTTGGGAGGGTGGAAACACCATATATTTT
cdr3_aa: CASSVTWEGGNTIYF

v_call: TRBV2
d_call: -
clone_size: -
j_call: TRBJ2-5
cdr3_nt: TGTGCCAGTCCCGACAGATACCAAGAGACCCAGTACTTC
cdr3_aa: CASPDRYQETQYF